This TCR beta chain is from a study of T cell responses to AZD1222 COVID-19 vaccine. Study results and limitations: Clonal diversity was possibly underestimated, and the donors were mostly white British, with more females.

Produced via immunoSEQ multiplex PCR; TCRdb's table is partial and in-frame only. The top ten hold almost 2.5% of the sample, which has more than 85,000 clones, about nine tenths seen once. With regard to this clone: The antigen is undetermined.

The CDR3 loop spans 13 amino acids. The V end lost 5 bases, the J end lost 8 bases, and 13 bases lay between the germline ends. CDR1 is MNHEY and CDR2 is SVGAGI in the germline V gene. The V and J genes are TRBV6-5 and TRBJ2-1; D remains ambiguous. The sequence came from an adult who received the AZD1222 COVID-19 vaccine. The sample consisted of peripheral blood, taken 28 days after the second AZD1222 dose. The CDR3 sequence: CASSTTSGDEQFF. For the CDR3, the DNA is TGTGCCAGCAGTACCACTTCAGGCGATGAGCAGTTCTTC.